This T cell receptor beta chain was sequenced in a study of blood T cell repertoires in COVID-19. In the original processing: Researchers report that nucleated cell counts were estimated from reference gene primer amplification. Clones were sequenced by immunoSEQ multiplex PCR, and TCRdb holds only the in-frame ones, with some missing. That table is the source of V, J and clone size, and D and trimming were worked out from the DNA. The sample yields 90,000 to 130,000 clones, over 80% seen once. The V gene's germline CDR1 is SEHNR and CDR2 FQNEAQ (reference sequence). The CDR3 covers 13 residues. Trimming stripped 5 bases from V and 8 bases from J, with 16 bases between.

The J gene is TRBJ2-7, the V gene TRBV7-9; maybe TRBD1 (7 bases). Sequenced: peripheral blood. This TCR derives from an older woman with acute or convalescent COVID-19. DNA for the CDR3: TGTGCCAGCAGCCAAGGACAGGAGGGAAAGCAGTACTTC. This gives the protein CASSQGQEGKQYF.